This T cell receptor beta chain comes out of a study of identical twins. Findings and caveats of the study: When twins shared out-of-frame alpha sequences, those sequences had excess low generation probability. There was more out-of-frame TCR alpha sharing in monozygotic twins than models estimated. Clonotypes of the beta chain that were abundant in cord blood carried fewer insertions (memory repertoires showed none).

Regarding this clonotype: Its specificity is unknown.

Germline CDR1 is SGDLS and CDR2 is YYNGEE. This CDR3 is built from 14 residues. Trimming took off 0 bases at V and 5 bases at J, with 11 bases between the two ends. cDNA molecules carried unique molecular identifiers, and template switching added a universal primer site. TCRdb reanalysed the 5' RACE reads using MiXCR and keeps one entry per CDR3 protein. This table holds roughly 250,000 distinct CDR3 sequences, over 11% found once. The sequenced sample was memory (CD45RO+) T cells sorted from blood. This receptor was taken from a young woman in good health. V and J are TRBV9 and TRBJ2-5, with a weak D call TRBD2 (6 bases). Here the CDR3 DNA reads TGTGCCAGCAGCGTAGCCGGCGGAGGGGAGACCCAGTACTTC. Its translation: CASSVAGGGETQYF.